This T cell receptor beta chain stems from a study of OX40 agonist ivuxolimab in advanced cancers. For the study at large: Each dose-escalation patient presented with hepatocellular carcinoma, melanoma, renal cell or head and neck cancer. Two patients with cutaneous melanoma and one with hepatocellular carcinoma, three in total, showed partial responses. Study-wide findings and caveats: Expanded peripheral T cell antigen specificity was not determined.

Concerning this clone: Antigen specificity is unknown.

At cycle 4 day 1, cycle 7 day 1, and baseline, blood was sampled. The repertoire was sequenced with immunoSEQ multiplex PCR; TCRdb's copy has only in-frame clones and lacks some. This sample has around 53,000 clones, with around nine tenths found just once. The germline V gene encodes CDR1 SGHRS and CDR2 YFSETQ. V lost 0 bases and J lost 1, with 7 bases in between. This CDR3 region has 14 residues. The sequence derives from an adult with an advanced solid tumor such as melanoma, head and neck, liver or kidney cancer. The chain combines TRBV5-1 with TRBJ1-1; D unresolved. The source was CD4+ or CD8+ T cells sorted from blood, collected in a trial of the OX40 agonist ivuxolimab. The CDR3 region has the DNA TGCGCCAGCAGCTTGGACGGCGGGAACACTGAAGCTTTCTTT. This sequence encodes CASSLDGGNTEAFF.